These 4 T cell receptor beta chains were sequenced from one sample in a study of blood T cells in healthy people across ages. Combining a sample-barcoded 5' primer with a J-beta primer mix, a second PCR ran for roughly 7 to 12 cycles. TCRdb re-called the 5' RACE reads through MiXCR, storing one row per CDR3 protein. The sample has some 1.5 million distinct CDR3 sequences, under 30% seen once; the top ten hold around 7.7%. Material for sequencing was blood. The source is a woman aged 25-40 years in good health.

This clonotype was observed at least ten times. The chain carries TRBV5-1 and TRBJ2-6, with D perhaps TRBD1 or TRBD2 (5 bases each). Between the trimmed V and J ends, which lost 1 base and 0 bases, there was a span of 11 bases. Germline V CDR1 and CDR2: SGHRS, YFSETQ. The CDR3 runs 17 residues. CDR3 in DNA: TGCGCCAGCAGCTTGCCGGGGACCAGCTCTGGGGCCAACGTCCTGACTTTC. It yields the protein CASSLPGTSSGANVLTF.

The sample holds many counts of this clonotype. J is TRBJ2-5 and V is TRBV6-5; D not resolved. Germline V gives CDR1 MNHEY, CDR2 SVGAGI. The CDR3 loop spans 14 amino acids. V lost 0 bases, J lost 3 bases, and 8 bases lay in between. The CDR3 is CASSYSSVEETQYF. CDR3 nucleotide sequence: TGTGCCAGCAGTTACTCGTCGGTGGAAGAGACCCAGTACTTC.

This clonotype was counted only a few times. The V and J genes are TRBV5-1 and TRBJ2-1; 9 nucleotides agree with TRBD1. CDR3 size: 17 residues. V shed 3 bases and J 6 bases; nucleotides not matched to a gene: 13. CDR1 is SGHRS and CDR2 is YFSETQ in the germline V gene. CDR3 sequence (DNA): TGCGCCAGCAGCTCCGGGACAGGGTCCCGCCGAATCAATGAGCAGTTCTTC. This translates into CASSSGTGSRRINEQFF.

This chain uses TRBV7-6 with TRBJ2-5, with D possibly being TRBD2 (6 bases). The CDR3 has 14 amino acids. Trimming removed 1 base at V and 7 bases at J, with 13 bases between. Germline V CDR1 and CDR2: SGHVS, FNYEAQ. The CDR3: CASSLGGARVTQYF. CDR3 sequence (DNA): TGTGCCAGCAGCTTAGGCGGGGCCCGGGTGACCCAGTACTTC.